The 26 T cell receptor beta chains below all came from one sample that was sequenced in a study of regulatory T cells in long-lasting Graves disease (dated by TCRdb to the early 2020s). Receptors were amplified or captured by multiplex PCR. The instrument was an Illumina HiSeq 4000. To build TCR beta libraries, CDR3 regions were amplified by Arm-PCR using iRepertoire HTBI primers. TCRdb trimmed the raw reads at Q25, called clones with MiXCR and kept productive beta chains. For every CDR3 protein sequence, its rows merge into one entry that carries the most common genes and DNA. Across this sample there are approximately 480,000 distinct CDR3 sequences, with roughly 16% seen only once. The top ten clonotypes cover 9.5% to 15% of the sample. The sample's time point, from its label and the paper: newly diagnosed GD, antithyroid drugs for less than 3 months. For both TCR sequencing and RNA sequencing, RNA was extracted from PBMCs using TRIzol.

A further study also used this sample, focusing on T cells in Graves' hyperthyroidism and ophthalmopathy.

Material: peripheral blood mononuclear cells (PBMCs), obtained at new diagnosis, from a patient treated with antithyroid drugs. The receptors stem from a man between 40 and 49 years old with Graves disease. Donor details come from another sample of the same person, matched by shared clones.

This rearrangement joins TRBV12-3 or TRBV12-4 to TRBJ1-3, with D possibly matching TRBD1 (5 bases). V shed 0 bases and J shed 2 bases, with 8 bases lying between them. The CDR3 consists of 15 residues. The CDR3 loop is CASSLAGDPGNTIYF. The CDR3 DNA follows: TGTGCCAGCAGTTTAGCGGGGGATCCTGGAAACACCATATATTTT.

This chain uses TRBV5-1 with TRBJ1-2; 10 positions match TRBD1. The CDR3 has 13 amino acids. CDR1 is SGHRS, CDR2 YFSETQ, per germline. J lost 8 bases, V lost 3 bases, and 4 bases had no gene match. This chain's CDR3 is CASSSGTGVGYTF. The CDR3 nucleotides read TGCGCCAGCAGCTCGGGGACAGGGGTCGGCTACACCTTC.

This clonotype has at least ten counts. The gene calls are TRBV18 and TRBJ2-7; 8 bases map to TRBD1. Germline CDR1 is KGHSH and CDR2 is LQKENI. This CDR3 has 16 residues. V shed 0 bases, J shed 0 bases, and the junction held 4 bases outside the gene matches. The DNA of the CDR3 is TGTGCCAGCTCACCACCCCAGGGACAGGACTCCTACGAGCAGTACTTC. This sequence encodes CASSPPQGQDSYEQYF.

The sample holds many counts of this clonotype. This chain joins TRBV29-1 and TRBJ2-7, with D hard to call. The CDR3 runs to 13 residues. Germline loops: CDR1 SQVTM, CDR2 ANQGSEA. V lost 3 bases and J 5 bases, leaving 14 bases between the germline ends. The CDR3 bases are TGCAGCGTTGAGGGCGATAAGATCGACGAGCAGTACTTC. Its protein is CSVEGDKIDEQYF.

This clonotype has a count of ten or more. V is TRBV3-1 and J is TRBJ2-3; 7 nucleotides agree with TRBD2. Germline V gives CDR1 LGHDT, CDR2 YNNKEL (reference sequence). Germline trimming cut 5 bases from V and 2 bases from J; bases unmatched to any gene: 10. The CDR3 sequence is 16 residues long. CDR3 residues: CASSGSPSGTTDTQYF. The CDR3 nucleotides are TGTGCCAGCAGCGGGAGCCCTAGCGGAACCACAGATACGCAGTATTTT.

This clonotype has only a few counts. The chain carries TRBV3-1 and TRBJ2-7; 12 positions agree with TRBD2. From germline, CDR1 is LGHDT and CDR2 YNNKEL (reference sequence). The CDR3 runs 17 residues. Trimming at V came to 6 bases and at J to 3 bases, leaving 12 bases not matched to a gene. The CDR3 bases are TGTGCCAGCAGTCGGACGACTAGCGGGAGTTTCGGCTACGAGCAGTACTTC. Translating gives CASSRTTSGSFGYEQYF.

Many counts were recorded for this clonotype. The rearrangement links TRBV27 to TRBJ2-1; D gene uncertain. This CDR3 comprises 13 residues. Trimming removed 5 bases from V and 6 bases from J, with 11 bases in between. Germline V gene data show CDR1 as MNHEY and CDR2 as SMNVEV (reference sequence). The CDR3 nucleotides are TGTGCCAGCAGTCTACCAGGAATCAATGAGCAGTTCTTC. This gives the protein CASSLPGINEQFF.

This clonotype showed up just a few times. This chain joins TRBV29-1 and TRBJ1-2; D is unclear. V was trimmed by 4 bases and J by 4 bases, leaving 10 bases between them. The CDR3 extends over 12 amino acids. Per germline, CDR1 SQVTM and CDR2 ANQGSEA. This chain's CDR3 is CSVGGSVYGYTF. The CDR3 nucleotides read TGCAGCGTTGGAGGGTCCGTCTATGGCTACACCTTC.

Many counts were recorded for this clonotype. The rearrangement joins TRBV27 to TRBJ2-5; TRBD1 matches at 9 bases. J gave up 7 bases and V 5 bases, and 20 bases lay outside the gene matches. CDR1 MNHEY and CDR2 SMNVEV come from the germline V gene (reference sequence). The CDR3 totals 18 residues. The CDR3 region is CASSGALSRGTGRGTQYF. The CDR3 DNA sequence: TGTGCCAGCAGTGGTGCACTCTCACGCGGGACAGGGCGGGGGACCCAGTACTTC.

In its sample, this clonotype was seen a few times. The chain links TRBV4-2 to TRBJ2-7; TRBD2 matches 11 bases. This CDR3 is built from 16 residues. Germline lookup yields CDR1 LGHNA and CDR2 YNFKEQ. V trimming: 1 base; J trimming: 2 bases; junction bases outside the gene matches: 4. The CDR3 loop is CASSQALAGGPYEQYF. CDR3 nucleotide sequence: TGTGCCAGCAGCCAAGCTCTAGCGGGAGGCCCCTACGAGCAGTACTTC.

The V call is TRBV7-9, the J call TRBJ2-4, with 11 bases aligning to TRBD2. J was trimmed by 4 bases and V by 1 base; bases with no gene match: 6. Germline CDR1 is SEHNR and CDR2 is FQNEAQ (reference sequence). The CDR3 covers 17 residues. The CDR3 DNA follows: TGTGCCAGCAGCTTAGTGGGTCCTAGCGGGAGGAAAAACATTCAGTACTTC. Its protein is CASSLVGPSGRKNIQYF.

The table lists this clonotype with many counts. The chain recombines TRBV9 with TRBJ2-7; 13 positions agree with TRBD2. With 4 bases clipped from V and 3 bases from J, the junction kept 16 bases outside the gene matches. The CDR3 length is 19 residues. Germline lookup yields CDR1 SGDLS and CDR2 YYNGEE. In DNA, the CDR3 is TGTGCCAGCAGCCCCAGCGGGACTAGCGGGAATCGGGGAGGCTACGAGCAGTACTTC. Residues: CASSPSGTSGNRGGYEQYF.

This clonotype was recorded many times. V is TRBV7-8 and J is TRBJ2-2, with 7 bases fitting TRBD1. The germline gives CDR1 SGHVS, CDR2 FQNEAQ. The CDR3 runs to 17 residues. Trimming took 5 bases from V and 4 from J; bases not matched to a gene: 13. The CDR3 reads CASSRSRDHRGTGELFF. CDR3 DNA: TGTGCCAGCAGCCGGTCGAGGGACCACAGGGGCACCGGGGAGCTGTTTTTT.

This clonotype was seen a single time. V usage is TRBV28 and J usage is TRBJ2-4, with 15 bases identical to TRBD2. CDR1 is MDHEN and CDR2 is SYDVKM in the germline V gene. J lost 4 bases, V lost 8 bases, and 6 bases had no gene match. The CDR3 runs 16 residues. The CDR3 nucleotides read TGTGCCAGCTTGGGACTAGCGGGAGGCCCTAAAAACATTCAGTACTTC. It yields the protein CASLGLAGGPKNIQYF.

The V call is TRBV9, the J call TRBJ1-1; weak D call: TRBD1 (6 bases). This CDR3 comprises 15 residues. Per germline, CDR1 SGDLS and CDR2 YYNGEE. The V gene lost 2 bases and the J gene lost 4 bases, with 15 bases spanning the gap. This chain's CDR3 is CASSVGAQGFTEAFF. CDR3 coding DNA: TGTGCCAGCAGCGTGGGGGCGCAGGGCTTCACTGAAGCTTTCTTT.

This clonotype was counted ten times or more. V and J are TRBV5-1 and TRBJ1-5, with D possibly TRBD1 on 5 matching bases. The CDR3 length is 13 residues. The germline gives CDR1 SGHRS, CDR2 YFSETQ. The V and J ends lost 4 bases and 4 bases respectively, with 9 bases between them. CDR3 sequence (DNA): TGCGCCAGCAGCGGGGACCAGAATCAGCCCCAGCATTTT. Protein sequence: CASSGDQNQPQHF.

This clonotype was picked up a small number of times. This rearrangement joins TRBV7-2 to TRBJ2-1, with 9 bases fitting TRBD2. CDR1 is SGHTA, CDR2 FQGNSA, per germline. CDR3 length equals 19 residues. With V trimmed by 1 base and J by 6 bases, 16 bases remained unmatched. The DNA of the CDR3 is TGTGCCAGCAGCTTAGATGGTGGTGCTAGCGGGACGTTAACCAATGAGCAGTTCTTC. Amino acid sequence: CASSLDGGASGTLTNEQFF.

This clonotype has only a few counts. The gene calls are TRBV14 and TRBJ2-5; D tentatively fits TRBD1 or TRBD2 (5 bases each). Trimming left V 3 bases short and J 0 bases short, with 11 bases between. This CDR3 has 15 amino acids. CDR1 is SGHDN and CDR2 is FVKESK in the germline V gene. The CDR3 coding sequence is TGTGCCAGCAGCCAGGGGACGGTGTACCAAGAGACCCAGTACTTC. Protein product: CASSQGTVYQETQYF.

This clonotype was picked up many times. This rearrangement joins TRBV18 to TRBJ1-2; D remains ambiguous. Trimming removed 4 bases from V and 4 bases from J, with 10 bases in between. Germline CDR1 KGHSH, CDR2 LQKENI. The CDR3 spans 13 residues. Written as DNA, the CDR3 is TGTGCCAGCTCACAGGGCCACCTCTATGGCTACACCTTC. As protein: CASSQGHLYGYTF.

This chain joins TRBV29-1 and TRBJ2-1, with D unresolved. The CDR3 loop spans 13 amino acids. Germline V gene data show CDR1 as SQVTM and CDR2 as ANQGSEA. Trimming stripped 1 base from V and 5 bases from J, with 9 bases between. CDR3 amino acids: CSVEGGFDNEQFF. The CDR3 region has the DNA TGCAGCGTTGAAGGGGGATTCGACAATGAGCAGTTCTTC.

This clonotype was seen ten or more times. The rearrangement joins TRBV20-1 to TRBJ2-7; TRBD2 aligns across 11 bases. This CDR3 contains 16 residues. CDR1 DFQATT and CDR2 SNEGSKA come from the germline V gene (reference sequence). Losses at the gene ends were 2 bases for V and 7 bases for J; bases not matched to a gene: 13. CDR3 in amino acids: CSARNLAGGPVGEQYF. In DNA form, the CDR3 reads TGCAGTGCTAGAAATCTAGCGGGAGGACCCGTGGGGGAGCAGTACTTC.

This clonotype has only a few counts. The DNA of the CDR3 is TGCAGTGCTAGGTCGCTTGAGCGGGGGGCAAAGTATCATGAGCAGTTCTTC. This encodes CSARSLERGAKYHEQFF. This chain links TRBV20-1 with TRBJ2-1, with TRBD2 identical over 9 bases. V trimming: 3 bases; J trimming: 8 bases; junction bases outside the gene matches: 17. This CDR3 region has 17 residues. Germline V gives CDR1 DFQATT, CDR2 SNEGSKA (reference sequence).

This clonotype occurred many times. J is TRBJ2-7 and V is TRBV11-2; either TRBD1 or TRBD2 may supply D (5 bases each). The CDR3 spans 13 residues. Trimming pared 3 bases from V and 6 bases from J, leaving 12 bases between. Germline V gene data show CDR1 as SGHAT and CDR2 as FQNNGV. This CDR3 reads CASSFIRDVEQYF. Written as DNA, the CDR3 is TGTGCCAGCAGCTTTATCCGGGACGTCGAGCAGTACTTC.

The chain is built from TRBV28 and TRBJ2-7; TRBD2 aligns across 10 bases. The germline CDR1 and CDR2 sequences are MDHEN and SYDVKM. The CDR3 sequence is 16 residues long. After removal of 6 bases from V and 1 base from J, the junction contained 9 bases not matched to a gene. The CDR3 protein is CASRKLAGVGSYEQYF. CDR3 nucleotides: TGTGCCAGCAGAAAGCTAGCGGGAGTCGGTTCCTACGAGCAGTACTTC.

The chain links TRBV19 to TRBJ2-6; 10 nucleotides align to TRBD1. This CDR3 is 17 amino acids long. Germline lookup yields CDR1 LNHDA and CDR2 SQIVND (reference sequence). Losses at the gene ends were 3 bases for V and 0 bases for J; bases not matched to a gene: 2. The chain's CDR3 is CASSIRDRGSGANVLTF. CDR3 DNA sequence: TGTGCCAGTAGTATCCGGGACAGGGGCTCTGGGGCCAACGTCCTGACTTTC.

This clonotype occurred a few times. The rearrangement joins TRBV7-2 to TRBJ2-3; 8 bases line up with TRBD2. The CDR3 contains 16 residues. V dropped 1 base and J dropped 5; count of bases not matched to a gene: 8. Germline CDR1 is SGHTA and CDR2 is FQGNSA. CDR3 bases: TGTGCCAGCAGCTTAGGATGGCGGGAGGAAGGAGATACGCAGTATTTT. Translation: CASSLGWREEGDTQYF.